A single T cell receptor (beta chain) is shown here with its context. Germline CDR1 and CDR2: SGHRS and YFSETQ. Trimming stripped 7 bases from V and 6 bases from J, with 13 bases between. The CDR3 is 12 residues long. The PCR used 60 Vbeta and 13 Jbeta primers. Using immunoSEQ multiplex PCR, the repertoire was profiled, and TCRdb retains in-frame clones only, with some absent. The table includes roughly 100,000 clones, more than 9.5% detected once. The data originate from a study of cytomegalovirus exposure and HLA in healthy donors. The TCR was taken from a man in his forties in good health and CMV-seropositive. What was sequenced was PBMCs. The rearrangement links TRBV5-1 to TRBJ1-1, with D perhaps TRBD1 (5 bases). This CDR3 reads CASSMGGAEAFF. The CDR3 DNA sequence: TGCGCCAGCTCCATGGGGGGGGCTGAAGCTTTCTTT.